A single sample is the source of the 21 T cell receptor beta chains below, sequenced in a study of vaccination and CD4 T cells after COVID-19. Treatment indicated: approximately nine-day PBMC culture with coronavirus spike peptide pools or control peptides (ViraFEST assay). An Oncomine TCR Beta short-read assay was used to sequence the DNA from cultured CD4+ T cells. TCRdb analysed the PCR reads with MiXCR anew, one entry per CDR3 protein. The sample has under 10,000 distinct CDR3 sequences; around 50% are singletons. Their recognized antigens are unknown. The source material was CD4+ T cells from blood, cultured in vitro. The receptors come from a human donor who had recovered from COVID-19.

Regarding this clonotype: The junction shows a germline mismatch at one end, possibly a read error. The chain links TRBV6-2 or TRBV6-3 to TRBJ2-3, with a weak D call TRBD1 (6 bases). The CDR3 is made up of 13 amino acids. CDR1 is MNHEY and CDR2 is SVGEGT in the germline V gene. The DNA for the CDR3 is TGTGCCGGCAGGGGAGTGGGCACAGATACGCAGTATTTT. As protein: CAGRGVGTDTQYF.

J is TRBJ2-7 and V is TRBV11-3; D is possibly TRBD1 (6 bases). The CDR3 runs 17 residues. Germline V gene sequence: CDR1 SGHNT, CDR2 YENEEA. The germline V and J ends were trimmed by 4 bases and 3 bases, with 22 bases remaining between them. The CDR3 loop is CASSSYPPGQGLYEQYF. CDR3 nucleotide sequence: TGTGCCAGCAGCTCCTACCCCCCGGGACAAGGGCTCTACGAGCAGTACTTC.

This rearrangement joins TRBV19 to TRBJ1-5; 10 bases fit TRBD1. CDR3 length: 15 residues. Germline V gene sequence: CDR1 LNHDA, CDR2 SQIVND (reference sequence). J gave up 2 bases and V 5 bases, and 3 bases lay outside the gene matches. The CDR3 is CASSHGTGGNQPQHF. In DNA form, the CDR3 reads TGTGCCAGTAGTCACGGGACAGGGGGCAATCAGCCCCAGCATTTT. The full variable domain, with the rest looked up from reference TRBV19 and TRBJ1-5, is DGGITQSPKYLFRKEGQNVTLSCEQNLNHDAMYWYRQDPGQGLRLIYYSQIVNDFQKGDIAEGYSVSREKKESFPLTVTSAQKNPTAFYLCASSHGTGGNQPQHFGDGTRLSIL.

CDR3 residues: CASSLGPGGASDTQYF. Written as DNA, the CDR3 is TGCGCCAGCAGCTTGGGGCCCGGGGGGGCTTCCGATACGCAGTATTTT. V usage is TRBV5-1 and J usage is TRBJ2-3; TRBD2 agrees at 8 bases. CDR1 is SGHRS and CDR2 is YFSETQ in the germline V gene. The CDR3 spans 16 residues. The V and J ends lost 0 bases and 6 bases, in that order; junction bases with no gene match: 9.

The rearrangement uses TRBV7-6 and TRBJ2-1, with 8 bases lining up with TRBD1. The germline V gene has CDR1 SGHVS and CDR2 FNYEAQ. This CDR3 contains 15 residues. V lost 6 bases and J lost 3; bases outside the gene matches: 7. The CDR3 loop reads CASRSGTGGYNEQFF. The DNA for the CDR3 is TGTGCCAGCAGGTCCGGGACAGGCGGCTACAATGAGCAGTTCTTC.

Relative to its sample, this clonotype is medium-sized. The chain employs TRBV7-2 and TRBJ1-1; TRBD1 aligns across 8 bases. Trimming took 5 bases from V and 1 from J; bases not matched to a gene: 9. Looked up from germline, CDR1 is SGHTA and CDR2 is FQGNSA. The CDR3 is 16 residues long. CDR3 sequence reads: CASSVRPGGPNTEAFF. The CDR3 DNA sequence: TGTGCCAGCAGCGTACGTCCAGGGGGCCCGAACACTGAAGCTTTCTTT.

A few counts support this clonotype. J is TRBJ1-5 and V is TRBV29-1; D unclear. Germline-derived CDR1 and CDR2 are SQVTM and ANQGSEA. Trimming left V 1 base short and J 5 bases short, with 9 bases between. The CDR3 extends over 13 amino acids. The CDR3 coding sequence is TGCAGCGTTGAAGTAGGAGCCGATCAGCCCCAGCATTTT. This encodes CSVEVGADQPQHF.

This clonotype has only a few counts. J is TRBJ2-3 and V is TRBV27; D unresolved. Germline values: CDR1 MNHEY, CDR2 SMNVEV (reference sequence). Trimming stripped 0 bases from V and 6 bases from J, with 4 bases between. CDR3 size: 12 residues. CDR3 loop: CASSLSRDTQYF. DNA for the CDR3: TGTGCCAGCAGTTTATCAAGGGATACGCAGTATTTT.

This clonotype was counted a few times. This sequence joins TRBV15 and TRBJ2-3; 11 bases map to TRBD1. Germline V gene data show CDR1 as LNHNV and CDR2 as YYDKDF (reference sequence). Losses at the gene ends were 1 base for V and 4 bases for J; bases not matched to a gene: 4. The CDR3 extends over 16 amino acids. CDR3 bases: TGTGCCACCAGCAGAGGCGGGGGACAGGGGGCAGATACGCAGTATTTT. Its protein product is CATSRGGGQGADTQYF.

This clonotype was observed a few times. The CDR3: CASSQSTQGNSPLHF. The CDR3 DNA is TGCGCCAGCAGTCAATCGACACAGGGCAATTCACCCCTCCACTTT. The chain couples TRBV23-1 to TRBJ1-6; D may be TRBD1 (6 bases). TRBV23-1 is an ORF, and what it does is uncertain. This CDR3 has 15 residues. V was pared by 0 bases and J by 7 bases, with 10 bases between.

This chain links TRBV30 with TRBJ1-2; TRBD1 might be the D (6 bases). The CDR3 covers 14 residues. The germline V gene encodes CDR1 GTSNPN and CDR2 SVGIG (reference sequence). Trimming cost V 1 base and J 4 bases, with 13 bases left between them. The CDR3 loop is CAWSGQGIGYGYTF. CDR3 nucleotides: TGTGCCTGGAGTGGGCAGGGGATTGGCTATGGCTACACCTTC.

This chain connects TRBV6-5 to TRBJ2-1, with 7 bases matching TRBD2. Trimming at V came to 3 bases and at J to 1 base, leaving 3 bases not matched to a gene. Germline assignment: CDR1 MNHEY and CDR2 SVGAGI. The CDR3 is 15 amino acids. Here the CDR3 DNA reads TGTGCCAGCAGTTATGACGGGAGGTCCTACAATGAGCAGTTCTTC. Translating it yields CASSYDGRSYNEQFF.

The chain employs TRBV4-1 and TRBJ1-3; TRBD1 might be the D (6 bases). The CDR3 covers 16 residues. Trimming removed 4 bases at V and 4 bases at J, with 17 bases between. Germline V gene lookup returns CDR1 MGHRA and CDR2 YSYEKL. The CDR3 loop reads CASSPGLQGSGNTIYF. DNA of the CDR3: TGCGCCAGCAGCCCAGGGTTACAGGGTTCGGGAAACACCATATATTTT.

CDR3 region: CASSEEGGIAKNIQYF. The CDR3 DNA follows: TGTGCCAGCAGTGAGGAAGGTGGTATAGCCAAAAACATTCAGTACTTC. This chain uses TRBV6-1 with TRBJ2-4; no clear D. With 3 bases removed from V and 0 bases from J, the gap between germline ends came to 12 bases. The CDR3 contains 16 residues. Germline lookup yields CDR1 MNHNS and CDR2 SASEGT.

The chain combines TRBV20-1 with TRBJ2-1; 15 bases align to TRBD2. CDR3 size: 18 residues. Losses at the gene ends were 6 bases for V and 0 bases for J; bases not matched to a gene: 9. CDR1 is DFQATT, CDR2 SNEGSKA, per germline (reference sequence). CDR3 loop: CSAGGTSGGSFSYNEQFF. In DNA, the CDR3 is TGCAGTGCCGGCGGGACTAGCGGGGGGTCGTTCTCCTACAATGAGCAGTTCTTC.

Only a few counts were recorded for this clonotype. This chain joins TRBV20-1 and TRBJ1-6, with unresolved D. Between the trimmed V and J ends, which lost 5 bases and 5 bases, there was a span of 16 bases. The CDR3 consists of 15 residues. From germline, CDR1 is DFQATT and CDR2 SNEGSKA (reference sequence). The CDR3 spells CSAVHRLEDNSPLHF. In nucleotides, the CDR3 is TGCAGTGCTGTTCATAGGTTAGAAGATAATTCACCCCTCCACTTT.

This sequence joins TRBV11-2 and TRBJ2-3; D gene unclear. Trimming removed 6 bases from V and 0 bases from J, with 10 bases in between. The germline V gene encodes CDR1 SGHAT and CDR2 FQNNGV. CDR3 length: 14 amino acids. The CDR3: CASRRQSSTDTQYF. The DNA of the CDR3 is TGTGCCAGCAGGAGACAATCTAGCACAGATACGCAGTATTTT.

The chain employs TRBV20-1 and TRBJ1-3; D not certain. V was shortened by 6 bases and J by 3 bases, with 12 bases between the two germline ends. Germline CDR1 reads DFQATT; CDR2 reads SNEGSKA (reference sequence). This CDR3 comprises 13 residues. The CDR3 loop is CSAEGRNGNTIYF. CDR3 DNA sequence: TGCAGTGCCGAAGGCCGGAATGGAAACACCATATATTTT.

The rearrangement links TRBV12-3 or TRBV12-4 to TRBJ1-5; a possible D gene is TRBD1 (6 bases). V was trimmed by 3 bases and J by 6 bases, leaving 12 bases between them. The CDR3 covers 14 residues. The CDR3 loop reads CASSFRGAGQPQHF. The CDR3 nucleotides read TGTGCCAGCAGTTTTAGGGGGGCCGGTCAGCCCCAGCATTTT.

The CDR3: CSVDCPGVGGRTKLNTGELFF. CDR3 in DNA: TGCAGCGTTGACTGCCCAGGTGTCGGGGGGCGCACCAAACTGAACACCGGGGAGCTGTTTTTT. The V call is TRBV29-1, the J call TRBJ2-2; D perhaps matches TRBD2 (7 bases). Trimming removed 3 bases from V and 1 base from J, with 30 bases in between. The CDR3 is made up of 21 amino acids. Germline V gene data show CDR1 as SQVTM and CDR2 as ANQGSEA.

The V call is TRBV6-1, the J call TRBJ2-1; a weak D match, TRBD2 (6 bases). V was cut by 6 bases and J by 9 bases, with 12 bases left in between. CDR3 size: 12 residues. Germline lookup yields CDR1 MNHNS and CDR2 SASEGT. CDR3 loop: CASSPGVGEQFF. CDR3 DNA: TGTGCCAGCAGCCCGGGGGTCGGTGAGCAGTTCTTC.